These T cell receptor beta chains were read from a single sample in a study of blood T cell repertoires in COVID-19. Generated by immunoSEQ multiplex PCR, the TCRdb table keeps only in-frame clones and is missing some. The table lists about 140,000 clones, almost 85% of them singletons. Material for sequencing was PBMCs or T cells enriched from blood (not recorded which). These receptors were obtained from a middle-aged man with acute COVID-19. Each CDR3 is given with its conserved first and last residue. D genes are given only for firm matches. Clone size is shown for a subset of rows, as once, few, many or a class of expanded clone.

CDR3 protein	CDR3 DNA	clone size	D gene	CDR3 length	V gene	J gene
CASSSIRFRDRGRLLIYNEQFF	TGTGCCAGCAGCTCTATTAGGTTCCGGGACAGGGGGCGCCTGTTGATCTACAATGAGCAGTTCTTC	few	TRBD1	22	TRBV14	TRBJ2-1
CASSQSRQSYTF	TGTGCCAGCAGCCAGTCGAGACAAAGCTACACCTTC	-	-	12	TRBV14	TRBJ1-2
CASSETEYTGELFF	TGTGCCAGCAGTGAAACAGAATACACCGGGGAGCTGTTTTTT	-	-	14	TRBV25-1	TRBJ2-2
CASSQEIRDNEQFF	TGTGCCAGCAGCCAAGAAATCAGGGACAATGAGCAGTTCTTC	-	-	14	TRBV14	TRBJ2-1
CASSPSGGTDTQYF	TGTGCCAGCTCACCTAGCGGGGGCACAGATACGCAGTATTTT	-	TRBD2	14	TRBV18	TRBJ2-3
CASSIDHGSGLSF	TGTGCCAGTAGTATAGATCATGGTTCAGGACTTTCCTTC	once	-	13	TRBV19	TRBJ2-7
CASSLNAGLDEKLFF	TGTGCCAGCTCACTGAACGCAGGGTTGGATGAAAAACTGTTTTTT	-	-	15	TRBV18	TRBJ1-4
CASSASLGGGAMDTEAFF	TGTGCCAGCAGCGCCTCCCTAGGGGGAGGGGCTATGGACACTGAAGCTTTCTTT	-	-	18	TRBV9	TRBJ1-1
CAMKGAGNSPLHF	TGTGCCATGAAGGGGGCCGGCAATTCACCCCTCCACTTT	-	TRBD1	13	TRBV10-3	TRBJ1-6
CASTRGQGAGSNQPQHF	TGTGCCAGTACGAGGGGACAGGGGGCTGGAAGCAATCAGCCCCAGCATTTT	-	TRBD1	17	TRBV19	TRBJ1-5
CATSDGLAGDTQYF	TGTGCCACCAGTGATGGTCTAGCGGGAGATACGCAGTATTTT	-	TRBD2	14	TRBV24-1	TRBJ2-3
CASTPQGGFSTNEKLFF	TGTGCCAGTACCCCGCAAGGGGGTTTTTCAACTAATGAAAAACTGTTTTTT	-	-	17	TRBV19	TRBJ1-4
CASRGDRGNTEAFF	TGTGCCAGCAGAGGGGACAGGGGGAACACTGAAGCTTTCTTT	few	TRBD1	14	TRBV25-1	TRBJ1-1
CASARQVLLIGELFF	TGTGCCAGTGCCCGGCAGGTCCTGCTGATCGGGGAGCTGTTTTTT	-	-	15	TRBV19	TRBJ2-2
CASNRGQNYGYTF	TGTGCCAGCAATAGGGGACAGAACTATGGCTACACCTTC	few	TRBD1	13	TRBV6-5	TRBJ1-2
CASSLTGGELHNEQFF	TGTGCCAGCAGCTTGACGGGGGGCGAATTACACAATGAGCAGTTCTTC	-	-	16	TRBV11-2	TRBJ2-1
CASSPPRAPGRETQYF	TGTGCCAGTAGTCCACCAAGGGCGCCAGGGAGGGAGACCCAGTACTTC	-	-	16	TRBV19	TRBJ2-5
CASRYKGTGGANRNQPQHF	TGTGCCAGTAGATACAAGGGGACAGGTGGAGCGAATCGCAATCAGCCCCAGCATTTT	once	TRBD1	19	TRBV19	TRBJ1-5
CASSPGDSTYEQYF	TGCGCCAGCAGTCCCGGTGACTCAACCTACGAGCAGTACTTC	-	-	14	TRBV5-1	TRBJ2-7
CASSTRLEAYEQYF	TGTGCCAGTAGTACCCGACTAGAAGCCTACGAGCAGTACTTC	-	-	14	TRBV19	TRBJ2-7
CASSWGQAGGETQYF	TGTGCCAGCAGCTGGGGACAGGCCGGCGGGGAGACCCAGTACTTC	-	TRBD1	15	TRBV5-4	TRBJ2-5
CASWDGQFYSNQPQHF	TGTGCCAGCTGGGACGGACAGTTCTATAGCAATCAGCCCCAGCATTTT	-	-	16	TRBV28	TRBJ1-5
CAWSVLGGSYNSPLHF	TGTGCCTGGAGTGTCCTCGGGGGCTCCTATAATTCACCCCTCCACTTT	-	-	16	TRBV30	TRBJ1-6